This T cell receptor (beta chain) derives from a study of CD8 T cells in ankylosing spondylitis. This clonotype appeared many times. Its antigen is not known. Study outcomes and limitations: Clones linked to disease were reported to show significant enrichment in matched ankylosing spondylitis synovial fluid. Apparently characteristic of ankylosing spondylitis blood was a TCR beta motif (eight highly homologous variants).

Preparation of TCR beta libraries was done by quantitative 5'-RACE with molecular barcodes. From the 5' RACE reads, TCRdb called clonotypes with MiXCR, one entry per CDR3 protein. The table lists more than 300,000 distinct CDR3 sequences, 7% to 9% of them singletons. The source is a male donor with ankylosing spondylitis. The sample consisted of blood, either unsorted or a sorted T cell fraction (not recorded which).

The CDR3 DNA reads TGCAGCGTCCTAGCGGGTACAGGTTTAAGCACAGATACGCAGTATTTT. Protein sequence: CSVLAGTGLSTDTQYF. The J gene is TRBJ2-3, the V gene TRBV29-1; 8 bases map to TRBD2. This CDR3 comprises 16 residues. Germline values: CDR1 SQVTM, CDR2 ANQGSEA. The trim removed 6 bases at V and 0 bases at J, leaving 11 bases unmatched.